This record looks at one TCR beta chain sequence and its context. The antigen it binds to is not known. Qualities for individual bases were not recorded, and no much larger clone is one base off. From cysteine to phenylalanine, the CDR3 is 15 amino acids long. Only the CDR3 part of the read is kept: 45 bases, read in frame from the first base. V loses 0 bases at its end and J loses 6 bases; junction bases beyond the gene matches: 3. CDR1 LNHNV and CDR2 YYDKDF were looked up in the germline V gene (reference sequence). The record originates from a study of T cell repertoires in cytomegalovirus infection (dated by TCRdb to between 2018 and 2021). With regard to the full study: Donor HLA type was relevant to the analysis, because carriage of CMV infection together with the matching HLA type was indicated by public TCR beta signatures.

Overall study outcomes, separate from this receptor: The ex vivo response was dominated by HLA-C-restricted CMV-specific TCR beta clonotypes, which also provided the single most frequent clonotype in two of eight donors. In both this cohort and an independent cohort of several hundred donors, the cumulative frequency of public TCR beta family members distinguished carriers of CMV infection plus the relevant HLA type.

TCRdb lists the instrument as Illumina HiSeq 1500. TCRdb redid the processing of the public reads, applying fastp at Q25 and MiXCR, and retained in-frame beta chains. Entries are consolidated by CDR3 protein sequence, retaining the most common genes and DNA. Present in this sample are about 490,000 distinct CDR3 sequences, less than 30% of which were seen just once. Clones ranked in the top ten supply around 14% of the sample. This TCR was sampled from a human donor in good health (CMV status not recorded). Some clones in this sample may be carry-over from other donors' samples. Sequencing input: PBMCs. The receptor chain draws on TRBV15 and TRBJ2-2, with 8 bases in between that match TRBD1. Here the CDR3 is given as CATSRENRGAGELFF. The sequenced DNA: TGTGCCACCAGCAGAGAGAACAGGGGGGCCGGGGAGCTGTTTTTT.